The 29 T cell receptor beta chains given below trace back to one sample, sequenced in a study of identical twins. MiXCR, run by TCRdb on the 5' RACE reads, gives a single entry per CDR3 protein. The sample includes about 100,000 distinct CDR3 sequences, just under 6% of them seen just once. Source material: memory T cells sorted from blood. These receptors all stem from a woman aged 45-65 years in good health.

This clonotype was picked up a small number of times. The J gene is TRBJ1-2, the V gene TRBV6-1, with no clear D. V shed 3 bases and J shed 9 bases, with 11 bases lying between them. Per the germline V gene, CDR1 is MNHNS and CDR2 is SASEGT. The CDR3 has 12 amino acids. As DNA, the CDR3 is TGTGCCAGCAGTGACGGAGGGCTCAGCTACACCTTC. It yields the protein CASSDGGLSYTF.

The chain employs TRBV10-3 and TRBJ1-5, with D unresolved. The V gene lost 3 bases and the J gene lost 4 bases, with 4 bases spanning the gap. The CDR3 runs 12 residues. Germline V CDR1 and CDR2: ENHRY, SYGVKD. The CDR3 DNA sequence: TGTGCCATCAGTGAAGGGAATCAGCCCCAGCATTTT. Amino acids: CAISEGNQPQHF.

This clonotype has at least ten counts. The chain combines TRBV5-6 with TRBJ2-6; 9 nucleotides line up with TRBD1. This CDR3 contains 16 residues. Germline CDR1 SGHDT, CDR2 YYEEEE. Trimming cost V 4 bases and J 4 bases; bases outside gene matches: 6. DNA of the CDR3: TGTGCCAGCAGCCTTGACAGGGGGGCAGGGGCCAACGTCCTGACTTTC. It specifies CASSLDRGAGANVLTF.

This clonotype came up many times. The chain uses TRBV27 and TRBJ1-5, with TRBD1 matching over 8 bases. CDR3 length: 13 amino acids. Losses at the gene ends were 6 bases for V and 4 bases for J; bases not matched to a gene: 2. Germline CDR1 and CDR2: MNHEY and SMNVEV (reference sequence). CDR3 sequence reads: CASRTGVNQPQHF. In nucleotides, the CDR3 is TGTGCCAGCAGGACAGGGGTTAATCAGCCCCAGCATTTT.

This clonotype was detected a few times. The chain has TRBV11-2 and TRBJ2-1; D perhaps matches TRBD2 (5 bases). The V gene's germline CDR1 is SGHAT and CDR2 FQNNGV. V lost 5 bases and J 9 bases, leaving 11 bases between the germline ends. The CDR3 runs 12 residues. This CDR3 reads CASSRASGEQFF. For the CDR3, the DNA is TGTGCCAGCAGCCGAGCGAGCGGTGAGCAGTTCTTC.

This clonotype was observed at least ten times. V gene TRBV14 combines with J gene TRBJ2-7; the D gene is possibly TRBD1 (6 bases). V was pared by 6 bases and J by 5 bases, with 14 bases between. The CDR3 contains 13 residues. Germline V lookup: CDR1 SGHDN, CDR2 FVKESK. The DNA of the CDR3 is TGTGCCAGCAGGCGTACAGGGACGGACGAGCAGTACGTC. Its translation: CASRRTGTDEQYV.

The sample holds a few counts of this clonotype. The V call is TRBV7-9, the J call TRBJ2-6, with D perhaps TRBD1 or TRBD2 (5 bases each). Per the germline V gene, CDR1 is SEHNR and CDR2 is FQNEAQ (reference sequence). Trimming took 3 bases from V and 3 from J, leaving 12 bases between them. There are 16 residues in the CDR3. DNA of the CDR3: TGTGCCAGCAGCTTGAGAGGGACGATTGGGGCCAACGTCCTGACTTTC. Translated, it gives CASSLRGTIGANVLTF. The full variable domain, in which reference TRBV7-9 and TRBJ2-6 provide the parts outside the CDR3, is DTGVSQNPRHKITKRGQNVTFRCDPISEHNRLYWYRQTLGQGPEFLTYFQNEAQLEKSRLLSDRFSAERPKGSFSTLEIQRTEQGDSAMYLCASSLRGTIGANVLTFGAGSRLTVL.

This clonotype was observed a few times. CDR3 in DNA: TGTGCCAGCAGCTGGGGAAACACCATATATTTT. This codes for CASSWGNTIYF. The genes are TRBV6-2 or TRBV6-3 and TRBJ1-3; D is uncertain. Germline V gene sequence: CDR1 MNHEY, CDR2 SVGEGT. The CDR3 totals 11 residues. V lost 6 bases and J lost 4, with 4 bases in between.

In this sample, this clonotype turned up many times. V gene TRBV10-3 combines with J gene TRBJ2-2; possible D gene TRBD2, 5 bases. Germline V gives CDR1 ENHRY, CDR2 SYGVKD. The CDR3 runs 14 residues. V lost 8 bases and J 1 base, leaving 11 bases between the germline ends. The DNA for the CDR3 is TGTGCCATCCAAGCGGATGTGAACACCGGGGAGCTGTTTTTT. Translating gives CAIQADVNTGELFF.

This clonotype came up a few times. The V and J genes are TRBV18 and TRBJ2-1, with TRBD1 identical over 7 bases. The V gene end was trimmed by 3 bases and the J gene end by 6 bases; junction bases not matched to a gene: 17. The germline CDR1 and CDR2 sequences are KGHSH and LQKENI. The CDR3 totals 18 residues. CDR3 sequence: CASSPTLRQDHRGNEQFF. The CDR3 DNA reads TGTGCCAGCTCACCGACGTTGCGACAGGATCACAGGGGCAATGAGCAGTTCTTC.

This clonotype occurred many times. The rearrangement uses TRBV20-1 and TRBJ2-1; 8 bases are a match to TRBD2. V lost 3 bases to trimming and J lost 0 bases; unmatched junction nucleotides: 10. Germline V gene lookup returns CDR1 DFQATT and CDR2 SNEGSKA (reference sequence). The CDR3 has 17 residues. CDR3 loop: CSASGRASGSSYNEQFF. The CDR3 coding sequence is TGCAGTGCTAGCGGGAGGGCCTCAGGAAGCTCCTACAATGAGCAGTTCTTC.

The chain couples TRBV27 to TRBJ2-5; D call uncertain. The germline V gene encodes CDR1 MNHEY and CDR2 SMNVEV (reference sequence). V lost 0 bases and J 4 bases, leaving 6 bases between the germline ends. This CDR3 spans 13 amino acids. The CDR3 DNA reads as TGTGCCAGCAGTTTATCGGCAGGAGAGACCCAGTACTTC. Protein: CASSLSAGETQYF.

This clonotype appeared a few times. The chain links TRBV6-1 to TRBJ1-4; D call uncertain. CDR3 length: 15 amino acids. V was trimmed by 6 bases and J by 6 bases, leaving 17 bases between them. The germline CDR1 and CDR2 sequences are MNHNS and SASEGT. CDR3 DNA sequence: TGTGCCAGCAGCCAGCGTGGGCGGGAGTATGAAAAACTGTTTTTT. Encoded protein: CASSQRGREYEKLFF.

This clonotype was counted only a few times. The chain couples TRBV5-1 to TRBJ2-7, with 7 nucleotides matching TRBD1. CDR3 size: 18 residues. The germline CDR1 and CDR2 sequences are SGHRS and YFSETQ. V lost 4 bases to trimming and J lost 1 base; unmatched junction nucleotides: 17. The CDR3 region has the DNA TGCGCCAGCAGCAACCCGACAGGGCTGGGGGTGAGTTCCTACGAGCAGTACTTC. It specifies CASSNPTGLGVSSYEQYF.

This clonotype was seen repeatedly, ten times or more. The gene calls are TRBV6-6 and TRBJ2-5; D unresolved. Germline CDR1 and CDR2: MNHNY and SVGAGI (reference sequence). V shed 7 bases and J shed 3 bases, with 6 bases lying between them. The CDR3 sequence is 11 residues long. CDR3 protein: CASTLEETQYF. The DNA for the CDR3 is TGTGCCAGCACGTTAGAAGAGACCCAGTACTTC.

In this sample, this clonotype turned up many times. The rearrangement uses TRBV7-9 and TRBJ2-7, with TRBD1 matching 8 bases. The CDR3 is made up of 14 amino acids. Germline V gives CDR1 SEHNR, CDR2 FQNEAQ (reference sequence). The V gene end was trimmed by 8 bases and the J gene end by 7 bases; junction bases not matched to a gene: 13. The CDR3 region is CASRSGQGKEEQYF. The CDR3 coding sequence is TGTGCCAGCCGGTCCGGACAGGGAAAGGAGGAGCAGTACTTC.

J is TRBJ2-7 and V is TRBV24-1, with TRBD2 identical over 9 bases. After removal of 4 bases from V and 4 bases from J, the junction contained 7 bases not matched to a gene. Germline CDR1 and CDR2: KGHDR and SFDVKD. This CDR3 is 15 amino acids long. The CDR3 region has the DNA TGTGCCACCAGTGACTGGGCTAGCGGGATTTACGAGCAGTACTTC. It codes for CATSDWASGIYEQYF.

This clonotype was counted ten times or more. The CDR3 is CASSFSLANEQFF. As DNA, the CDR3 is TGTGCCAGCAGCTTTTCACTAGCGAATGAGCAGTTCTTC. The chain is built from TRBV13 and TRBJ2-1; TRBD2 matches at 7 bases. V dropped 3 bases and J dropped 7; count of bases not matched to a gene: 3. Germline loops: CDR1 PRHDT, CDR2 FYEKMQ (reference sequence). The CDR3 contains 13 residues.

This clonotype was recorded many times. The chain carries TRBV12-3 or TRBV12-4 and TRBJ2-1; D gene ambiguous. CDR3 size: 11 residues. V lost 6 bases and J 9 bases, leaving 9 bases between the germline ends. The CDR3 sequence: CASSRLVEQFF. CDR3 bases: TGTGCCAGCAGCAGACTTGTTGAGCAGTTCTTC.

This clonotype was seen many times. The chain links TRBV6-5 to TRBJ1-2; D remains unclear. The CDR3 has 13 residues. CDR1 and CDR2 (germline): MNHEY, SVGAGI. Trimming removed 5 bases from V and 3 bases from J, with 10 bases in between. The CDR3 DNA sequence: TGTGCCAGCAGTATGGGGAAGGACTATGGCTACACCTTC. It encodes CASSMGKDYGYTF.

This clonotype was counted ten times or more. The CDR3 loop is CASSSIRLAGGYNEQFF. The CDR3 DNA sequence: TGTGCCAGCAGCTCCATTAGACTAGCGGGAGGATACAATGAGCAGTTCTTC. V is TRBV11-2 and J is TRBJ2-1; 13 bases agree with TRBD2. The V gene end was trimmed by 4 bases and the J gene end by 4 bases; junction bases not matched to a gene: 7. Looked up from germline, CDR1 is SGHAT and CDR2 is FQNNGV. This CDR3 has 17 residues.

In this sample, this clonotype turned up many times. The rearrangement links TRBV29-1 to TRBJ2-7; D is undetermined. The germline CDR1 and CDR2 sequences are SQVTM and ANQGSEA. Trimming removed 4 bases from V and 2 bases from J, with 12 bases in between. This CDR3 contains 13 residues. The CDR3 region is CSVGLRSPYEQYF. The CDR3 bases are TGCAGCGTTGGACTGAGGTCCCCCTACGAGCAGTACTTC.

This clonotype was detected a few times. This chain links TRBV7-9 with TRBJ2-1, with a weak D call TRBD2 (6 bases). The CDR3 runs 15 residues. With 1 base removed from V and 4 bases from J, the gap between germline ends came to 11 bases. Per the germline V gene, CDR1 is SEHNR and CDR2 is FQNEAQ (reference sequence). CDR3 sequence: CASSLGLGGYNEQFF. In DNA, the CDR3 is TGTGCCAGCAGCTTAGGACTGGGGGGATACAATGAGCAGTTCTTC.

In this sample, this clonotype turned up many times. V usage is TRBV5-1 and J usage is TRBJ1-5; unclear D gene. The germline V gene encodes CDR1 SGHRS and CDR2 YFSETQ. The CDR3 runs 15 residues. V was cut by 5 bases and J by 3 bases, with 15 bases left in between. In DNA, the CDR3 is TGCGCCAGCAGTTTGACGGGTAATCTCAATCAGCCCCAGCATTTT. This translates into CASSLTGNLNQPQHF.

The table lists this clonotype with many counts. This CDR3 reads CASSISRTGVGQPQHF. The CDR3 DNA is TGTGCCAGTAGTATTAGTCGGACAGGGGTGGGTCAGCCCCAGCATTTT. V usage is TRBV19 and J usage is TRBJ1-5; 9 bases map to TRBD1. CDR3 length: 16 amino acids. Germline CDR1 LNHDA, CDR2 SQIVND (reference sequence). V was clipped by 3 bases and J by 6 bases; unmatched bases: 9.

Points on this clonotype: A much more abundant neighbour one base away suggests this may be a read error. The chain recombines TRBV10-3 with TRBJ2-1; 11 nucleotides match TRBD2. The CDR3 loop spans 13 amino acids. From germline, CDR1 is ENHRY and CDR2 SYGVKD. The CDR3 DNA sequence: TGTGCCATCGGTCTAGCGGGAGGAGGGCCGCAGTGCTTC. The encoded protein is CAIGLAGGGPQCF.

This clonotype was counted ten times or more. The V gene is TRBV3-1, the J gene TRBJ2-1; no firm D call. Germline assignment: CDR1 LGHDT and CDR2 YNNKEL (reference sequence). V was shortened by 6 bases and J by 5 bases, with 8 bases between the two germline ends. This CDR3 is built from 12 residues. In nucleotides, the CDR3 is TGTGCCAGCAGTAAACTCAACAATGAGCAGTTCTTC. It translates to CASSKLNNEQFF.

In its sample, this clonotype was seen many times. The V call is TRBV7-8, the J call TRBJ1-5, with D unclear. The length of the CDR3 is 16 residues. The ends were cut back, 7 bases at V and 3 bases at J, with 19 bases in the middle. Per germline, CDR1 SGHVS and CDR2 FQNEAQ. CDR3 coding DNA: TGTGCCAGCACTTCCGGTAGGAGCTATCCCAATCAGCCCCAGCATTTT. Residues: CASTSGRSYPNQPQHF.

This clonotype was seen at least ten times. This CDR3 reads CASSSGFNTDTQYF. Written as DNA, the CDR3 is TGCGCCAGCAGCTCGGGGTTCAACACAGATACGCAGTATTTT. V and J are TRBV5-1 and TRBJ2-3; D is possibly TRBD2 (5 bases). The CDR3 loop spans 14 amino acids. The germline gives CDR1 SGHRS, CDR2 YFSETQ. The germline V and J ends were trimmed by 3 bases and 2 bases, with 10 bases remaining between them.